This T cell receptor beta chain was captured in a study of regulatory T cells in long-lasting Graves disease. Study conclusions and caveats: With persistent disease, TRBV28, TRBJ1-2 and TRBJ2-5 were the favored segments.

This clonotype was counted a few times. Its cognate antigen is unknown. Trimming left V 8 bases short and J 1 base short, with 11 bases between. This CDR3 has 13 residues. Time point given: newly diagnosed GD, antithyroid drugs for less than 3 months. PBMC RNA was the source of the TCR library. Peripheral blood, around 9 milliliters of it, was drawn into EDTA tubes. For TCR beta, libraries came from iRepertoire HTBI primers and Arm-PCR of CDR3 regions. TCRdb redid the calling of the multiplex PCR reads with MiXCR, one entry per CDR3 protein. The sample consists of 400,000 to 450,000 distinct CDR3 sequences, about 15% of them appearing once. The data were also submitted as part of a second study, on T cells in Graves' hyperthyroidism and ophthalmopathy.

The origin of this receptor is a woman aged 30 to 39 with Graves disease. Sequences were derived from peripheral blood mononuclear cells (PBMCs), sampled at new diagnosis, from a patient treated with antithyroid drugs. V is TRBV12-3 or TRBV12-4 and J is TRBJ1-1; tentative D call: TRBD1 (5 bases). In DNA, the CDR3 is TGTGCCAGCCGTGGGACGGGGAACACTGAAGCTTTCTTT. Translated: CASRGTGNTEAFF.